This T cell receptor beta chain was sequenced for a study of T cell repertoires in ileal Crohn's disease. The CDR3 runs 14 residues. The germline CDR1 and CDR2 sequences are MNHNS and SASEGT. Between the trimmed V and J ends, which lost 8 bases and 4 bases, there was a span of 17 bases. Assay: immunoSEQ multiplex PCR; the TCRdb copy retains only in-frame clones and omits some. The table shows 12,000 or so clones, with 60% to 70% occurring only once. Time point: neoterminal ileum biopsy at postoperative endoscopy, about 6 months after surgery. The rearrangement uses TRBV6-1 and TRBJ2-5; perhaps TRBD2 as D (7 bases). This receptor was taken from an adult with Crohn's disease. Sequences were obtained from ileal tissue. CDR3 nucleotide sequence: TGTGCCAGCGGAGGGGGGGGGCCGTCAGAGACCCAGTACTTC. Protein: CASGGGGPSETQYF.